Presented here are 30 T cell receptor beta chains from one specimen sequenced in a study of siplizumab effects on memory and regulatory T cells. Repertoires were generated with immunoSEQ multiplex PCR, while TCRdb's copy carries only in-frame clones and drops some. The repertoire includes about 50,000 clones, around 98% of them detected once, and approximately 1% sits in the top ten. The sample comprised naive CD8+ T cells sorted from blood. The receptors shown here come from a human donor in good health.

The CDR3 spells CASSTGGWNTEAFF. For the CDR3, the DNA is TGCGCCAGCAGCACAGGGGGATGGAACACTGAAGCTTTCTTT. The chain links TRBV4-3 to TRBJ1-1, with 8 bases aligning to TRBD1. The CDR3 contains 14 residues. The J segment lost 1 base and the V segment lost 5 bases, leaving 3 bases of the junction unmatched. The germline CDR1 and CDR2 sequences are LGHNA and YSLEER.

The genes are TRBV15 and TRBJ1-1; TRBD1 aligns across 8 bases. This CDR3 has 16 residues. Looked up from germline, CDR1 is LNHNV and CDR2 is YYDKDF (reference sequence). V lost 3 bases to trimming and J lost 0 bases; unmatched junction nucleotides: 6. Here the CDR3 reads CATSSAGQDMNTEAFF. CDR3 bases: TGTGCCACCAGCAGCGCGGGACAGGACATGAACACTGAAGCTTTCTTT.

Points on this clone: Other DNA sequences in this sample translate to the same CDR3. The chain recombines TRBV27 with TRBJ2-7; no definite D call. This CDR3 has 13 residues. CDR1 is MNHEY, CDR2 SMNVEV, per germline (reference sequence). V dropped 0 bases and J dropped 4 bases, with 7 bases sitting between them. CDR3 bases: TGTGCCAGCAGTTTATCGCGTGGTTACGAGCAGTACTTC. Protein: CASSLSRGYEQYF.

CDR3 bases: TGTGCCAGCAGCTTCGAAGGGGAAGAAGAGACCCAGTACTTC. It specifies CASSFEGEEETQYF. The chain links TRBV11-3 to TRBJ2-5; possible D gene TRBD1, 5 bases. CDR1 and CDR2 from the germline V gene are SGHNT and YENEEA. This CDR3 has 14 amino acids. With 3 bases removed from V and 3 bases from J, the gap between germline ends came to 11 bases.

V is TRBV20-1 and J is TRBJ1-1; D gene ambiguous. Per germline, CDR1 DFQATT and CDR2 SNEGSKA (reference sequence). The V end was cut by 5 bases, the J end by 2 bases, with 6 bases between. The CDR3 sequence is 11 residues long. The CDR3 loop reads CSAQINTEAFF. As DNA, the CDR3 is TGCAGTGCTCAAATTAACACTGAAGCTTTCTTT.

CDR3 DNA sequence: TGTGCCAGCAGCTTGGTAGTCGCCTCCGGGGTGGGATTCCACGAGCAGTACTTC. This codes for CASSLVVASGVGFHEQYF. The rearrangement links TRBV5-8 to TRBJ2-7, with D possibly TRBD2 on 5 matching bases. The V end was cut by 0 bases, the J end by 5 bases, with 24 bases between. Germline CDR1 and CDR2: SGHTS and YDEGEE. The CDR3 spans 18 residues.

The rearrangement links TRBV5-1 to TRBJ2-7; 12 nucleotides agree with TRBD1. Trimming at V came to 4 bases and at J to 7 bases, leaving 12 bases not matched to a gene. Germline V CDR1 and CDR2: SGHRS, YFSETQ. The CDR3 totals 16 residues. CDR3 coding DNA: TGCGCCAGCAGCCATTCCCCGGGACAGGGGGCTTTGGAGCAGTACTTC. It codes for CASSHSPGQGALEQYF.

Turning to this clone: Other DNA sequences in this sample translate to the same CDR3. V gene TRBV19 combines with J gene TRBJ2-3; D is uncertain. Germline V gene sequence: CDR1 LNHDA, CDR2 SQIVND (reference sequence). Deletions cut 1 base from V and 3 bases from J, with 2 bases between. This CDR3 has 12 amino acids. As DNA, the CDR3 is TGTGCCAGTAGTATAGGAACAGATACGCAGTATTTT. Translating it yields CASSIGTDTQYF.

Here the CDR3 reads CASSLAVQGEADTQYF. The CDR3, as DNA: TGTGCCAGCAGCTTAGCGGTACAGGGGGAGGCAGATACGCAGTATTTT. The chain combines TRBV7-8 with TRBJ2-3, with TRBD1 matching over 8 bases. Per germline, CDR1 SGHVS and CDR2 FQNEAQ. V lost 0 bases and J lost 4; bases outside the gene matches: 6. This CDR3 comprises 16 residues.

The chain has TRBV7-9 and TRBJ2-3, with 12 positions matching TRBD2. The V segment lost 5 bases and the J segment 5 bases; nucleotides outside the gene matches: 8. Per germline, CDR1 SEHNR and CDR2 FQNEAQ (reference sequence). CDR3 length: 16 residues. This CDR3 is CASSPPSGRELDTQYF. The CDR3 nucleotides read TGTGCCAGCAGCCCCCCTAGCGGGAGGGAGTTAGATACGCAGTATTTT.

The V and J genes are TRBV11-3 and TRBJ2-2; 10 bases fit TRBD2. With 5 bases clipped from V and 6 bases from J, the junction kept 9 bases outside the gene matches. Per the germline V gene, CDR1 is SGHNT and CDR2 is YENEEA. The CDR3 has 16 residues. The CDR3 sequence: CASSPLLAGVSGELFF. The CDR3 DNA reads TGTGCCAGCAGCCCCCTGCTAGCGGGAGTGTCCGGGGAGCTGTTTTTT.

The chain uses TRBV12-5 and TRBJ2-1; TRBD2 matches 13 bases. CDR1 is LGHNT, CDR2 FRNRAP, per germline. Trimming cost V 6 bases and J 5 bases; bases outside gene matches: 4. This CDR3 has 15 residues. Here the CDR3 DNA reads TGTGCTAGTGGCCGGGGACTAGCGGGAAACAATGAGCAGTTCTTC. It specifies CASGRGLAGNNEQFF. The complete variable domain, with remaining parts taken from reference TRBV12-5 and TRBJ2-1, reads DARVTQTPRHKVTEMGQEVTMRCQPILGHNTVFWYRQTMMQGLELLAYFRNRAPLDDSGMPKDRFSAEMPDATLATLKIQPSEPRDSAVYFCASGRGLAGNNEQFFGPGTRLTVL.

This chain uses TRBV7-3 with TRBJ2-1; D is uncertain. V dropped 5 bases and J dropped 3 bases, with 8 bases sitting between them. CDR1 is SGHTA, CDR2 FQGTGA, per germline. The CDR3 consists of 13 residues. CDR3 coding DNA: TGTGCCAGCAGCCCTACAGACTACAATGAGCAGTTCTTC. This encodes CASSPTDYNEQFF.

V usage is TRBV5-4 and J usage is TRBJ2-7, with D perhaps assigned TRBD1 or TRBD2 (5 bases each). The germline V and J ends were trimmed by 4 bases and 9 bases, with 17 bases remaining between them. There are 13 residues in the CDR3. Germline CDR1 is SGHNT and CDR2 is YYREEE (reference sequence). The CDR3 DNA follows: TGTGCCAGCAGCCCCTTGGGGGTTTTCAGGCAGTACTTC. It is translated as CASSPLGVFRQYF. Together with reference TRBV5-4 and TRBJ2-7, the CDR3 gives the full variable domain: ETGVTQSPTHLIKTRGQQVTLRCSSQSGHNTVSWYQQALGQGPQFIFQYYREEENGRGNFPPRFSGLQFPNYSSELNVNALELDDSALYLCASSPLGVFRQYFGPGTRLTVT.

V is TRBV27 and J is TRBJ2-4; D unresolved. Trimming took 5 bases from V and 8 from J, leaving 22 bases between them. The CDR3 is 16 residues long. Germline V gene data show CDR1 as MNHEY and CDR2 as SMNVEV (reference sequence). The CDR3 region has the DNA TGTGCCAGCAGTCAAACCCCTAGTGGGTATATGCACATTCAGTACTTC. This translates into CASSQTPSGYMHIQYF.

The V and J genes are TRBV6-1 and TRBJ2-7; D gene uncertain. The CDR3 sequence is 14 residues long. Germline values: CDR1 MNHNS, CDR2 SASEGT. V lost 5 bases and J 1 base, leaving 12 bases between the germline ends. The CDR3 DNA is TGTGCCAGCAGTTCTTCAGGCCCTTCCTACGAGCAGTACTTC. Its translation: CASSSSGPSYEQYF.

The V gene is TRBV7-9, the J gene TRBJ2-5, with 9 bases fitting TRBD2. CDR3 size: 15 residues. V was pared by 4 bases and J by 4 bases, with 7 bases of the junction left unmatched. Per germline, CDR1 SEHNR and CDR2 FQNEAQ (reference sequence). CDR3 sequence reads: CASSWGLAGSETQYF. CDR3 coding DNA: TGTGCCAGCAGCTGGGGACTAGCCGGCTCAGAGACCCAGTACTTC.

J is TRBJ2-1 and V is TRBV19, with D perhaps matching TRBD2 (5 bases). Germline V lookup: CDR1 LNHDA, CDR2 SQIVND (reference sequence). V was trimmed by 6 bases and J by 13 bases, leaving 19 bases between them. The CDR3 spans 13 residues. The CDR3 here is CASSPGGAEIQFF. The CDR3 DNA reads as TGTGCCAGTAGCCCTGGAGGAGCGGAGATCCAGTTCTTC.

This clone was observed a single time. The chain couples TRBV7-2 to TRBJ1-1; D is possibly TRBD1 (6 bases). CDR3 length: 13 residues. Trimming removed 1 base from V and 3 bases from J, with 6 bases in between. Germline values: CDR1 SGHTA, CDR2 FQGNSA. The CDR3 is CASSLEGDTEAFF. The CDR3 DNA reads TGTGCCAGCAGCTTAGAGGGGGACACTGAAGCTTTCTTT.

The V call is TRBV4-1, the J call TRBJ2-2, with TRBD2 matching 7 bases. This CDR3 contains 15 residues. The germline gives CDR1 MGHRA, CDR2 YSYEKL. The V segment lost 7 bases and the J segment 6 bases; nucleotides outside the gene matches: 11. The CDR3 spells CASTPNMGGAGELFF. Here the CDR3 DNA reads TGCGCCAGCACCCCTAACATGGGGGGGGCCGGGGAGCTGTTTTTT.

V gene TRBV6-5 combines with J gene TRBJ1-4; D is unresolved. The CDR3 length is 14 residues. V gave up 6 bases and J gave up 3 bases, with 11 bases separating them. In germline, CDR1 is MNHEY, CDR2 SVGAGI. The CDR3 DNA is TGTGCCAGCAGCCCGGGATTAGCTAATGAAAAACTGTTTTTT. Encoded protein: CASSPGLANEKLFF.

The rearrangement links TRBV28 to TRBJ1-4; 7 bases are shared with TRBD1. Germline V lookup: CDR1 MDHEN, CDR2 SYDVKM. Trimming removed 4 bases from V and 3 bases from J; junction bases left unmatched: 5. The CDR3 spans 15 residues. The CDR3 sequence: CASSSTGTANEKLFF. CDR3 coding DNA: TGTGCCAGCAGTTCGACCGGGACAGCTAATGAAAAACTGTTTTTT.

V usage is TRBV9 and J usage is TRBJ2-5; 8 bases are shared with TRBD2. Germline trimming cut 4 bases from V and 5 bases from J; bases unmatched to any gene: 10. CDR1 is SGDLS and CDR2 is YYNGEE in the germline V gene. This CDR3 spans 15 amino acids. The CDR3 here is CASSPWSSGSETQYF. CDR3 nucleotide sequence: TGTGCCAGCAGCCCTTGGTCCAGCGGGAGTGAGACCCAGTACTTC.

CDR3: CASSQIRDTEQFF. The CDR3 region has the DNA TGTGCCAGCAGCCAAATCCGGGACACTGAGCAGTTCTTC. The chain uses TRBV14 and TRBJ2-1, with D possibly matching TRBD1 (6 bases). Germline V gene data show CDR1 as SGHDN and CDR2 as FVKESK. V shed 2 bases and J shed 9 bases, with 11 bases lying between them. There are 13 residues in the CDR3.

This chain connects TRBV7-8 to TRBJ2-5, with D maybe TRBD2 (6 bases). Germline V gene data show CDR1 as SGHVS and CDR2 as FQNEAQ. With 2 bases removed from V and 2 bases from J, the gap between germline ends came to 9 bases. This CDR3 comprises 14 residues. For the CDR3, the DNA is TGTGCCAGCAGCTTACTAGCGAGACAAGAGACCCAGTACTTC. It is translated as CASSLLARQETQYF.

The chain links TRBV27 to TRBJ2-7; D gene uncertain. Per the germline V gene, CDR1 is MNHEY and CDR2 is SMNVEV (reference sequence). Trimming stripped 3 bases from V and 5 bases from J, with 5 bases between. The CDR3 totals 11 residues. The CDR3 DNA sequence: TGTGCCAGCAGTTTGCGAGACGAGCAGTACTTC. It codes for CASSLRDEQYF.

The CDR3 region is CASSLTGGPSQYF. CDR3 bases: TGCGCCAGCAGCTTAACGGGAGGGCCGTCGCAGTACTTC. The chain recombines TRBV5-1 with TRBJ2-7, with 8 bases aligning to TRBD2. Germline trimming cut 2 bases from V and 9 bases from J; bases unmatched to any gene: 7. CDR3 length equals 13 residues. Germline loops: CDR1 SGHRS, CDR2 YFSETQ.

The gene calls are TRBV5-1 and TRBJ2-1; D is possibly TRBD2 (6 bases). Looked up from germline, CDR1 is SGHRS and CDR2 is YFSETQ. The CDR3 consists of 14 residues. V gave up 4 bases and J gave up 8 bases, with 16 bases separating them. DNA of the CDR3: TGCGCCAGCAGCCCGGAGACTAGTAGTGATGAGCAGTTCTTC. Translated: CASSPETSSDEQFF. The whole variable domain, filled in from reference TRBV5-1 and TRBJ2-1, reads KAGVTQTPRYLIKTRGQQVTLSCSPISGHRSVSWYQQTPGQGLQFLFEYFSETQRNKGNFPGRFSGRQFSNSRSEMNVSTLELGDSALYLCASSPETSSDEQFFGPGTRLTVL.

The J gene is TRBJ2-3, the V gene TRBV18; TRBD2 is a possible D gene (5 bases). V lost 3 bases to trimming and J lost 3 bases, with 13 bases between them. From germline, CDR1 is KGHSH and CDR2 LQKENI. CDR3 length: 15 residues. CDR3 protein: CASSPRDESTDTQYF. Written as DNA, the CDR3 is TGTGCCAGCTCACCGAGGGATGAATCGACAGATACGCAGTATTTT.

The chain recombines TRBV10-3 with TRBJ2-6, with D hard to call. The CDR3 is made up of 15 amino acids. The V end was cut by 3 bases, the J end by 0 bases, with 6 bases between. In germline, CDR1 is ENHRY, CDR2 SYGVKD. DNA for the CDR3: TGTGCCATCAGTGAAGACACCTCTGGGGCCAACGTCCTGACTTTC. Translating gives CAISEDTSGANVLTF.